A single sample is the source of the 21 T cell receptor beta chains below, sequenced in a study of naive and memory T cell subsets. Both TRBC1 and TRBC2 were covered by a beta constant-region primer of two equimolar oligonucleotides. TCRdb redid the calling of the UMI-ligation and nested PCR reads with MiXCR, one entry per CDR3 protein. The table records about 90,000 distinct CDR3 sequences, 7% of them present only once. The specimen was central memory CD4+ T cells from blood. The origin of the receptors is a human donor in good health.

The rearrangement uses TRBV10-3 and TRBJ2-7; no firm D call. The V and J ends lost 4 bases and 4 bases respectively, with 5 bases between them. The CDR3 covers 11 residues. CDR1 is ENHRY and CDR2 is SYGVKD in the germline V gene. CDR3 bases: TGTGCCATCAGTGTGGGTTACGAGCAGTACTTC. Its protein product is CAISVGYEQYF.

This clonotype came up a few times. The chain recombines TRBV5-6 with TRBJ1-2; TRBD1 aligns across 7 bases. Germline V gene sequence: CDR1 SGHDT, CDR2 YYEEEE. The CDR3 extends over 13 amino acids. V trimming: 5 bases; J trimming: 5 bases; junction bases outside the gene matches: 6. The CDR3: CASRRTGAYGYTF. The CDR3 DNA reads TGTGCCAGCAGACGTACAGGGGCTTATGGCTACACCTTC.

This clonotype has at least ten counts. The rearrangement uses TRBV6-5 and TRBJ1-4; D is undetermined. There are 12 residues in the CDR3. Germline loops: CDR1 MNHEY, CDR2 SVGAGI. Trimming took off 10 bases at V and 6 bases at J, with 12 bases between the two ends. CDR3 bases: TGTGCCACTGGGGATTCGTATGAAAAACTGTTTTTT. This sequence encodes CATGDSYEKLFF.

This clonotype has more than one count but fewer than ten. The V gene is TRBV7-8, the J gene TRBJ2-3; D not resolved. V lost 2 bases to trimming and J lost 4 bases, with 10 bases between them. CDR3 length equals 14 residues. Per germline, CDR1 SGHVS and CDR2 FQNEAQ. The CDR3 bases are TGTGCCAGCAGCTTAATTGTAGCAGCAGATACGCAGTATTTT. Its translation is CASSLIVAADTQYF.

This clonotype was detected many times. CDR3 DNA: TGTGCCAGCAGTCTGCTCAACCCTAATGAGCAGTTCTTC. This encodes CASSLLNPNEQFF. The chain recombines TRBV28 with TRBJ2-1; D is uncertain. There are 13 residues in the CDR3. The germline V gene has CDR1 MDHEN and CDR2 SYDVKM. Between the trimmed V and J ends, which lost 5 bases and 7 bases, there was a span of 12 bases.

The genes are TRBV18 and TRBJ2-1, with 13 bases aligning to TRBD2. The CDR3 consists of 17 residues. CDR1 is KGHSH and CDR2 is LQKENI in the germline V gene. V shed 3 bases and J 7 bases; nucleotides not matched to a gene: 9. Here the CDR3 DNA reads TGTGCCAGCTCACCTCCGACCCTGGGACTAGCGGGAAATGAGCAGTTCTTC. The encoded protein is CASSPPTLGLAGNEQFF.

Many counts were recorded for this clonotype. The gene calls are TRBV29-1 and TRBJ1-3, with 7 bases aligning to TRBD1. CDR3 size: 12 residues. The ends lost 7 bases at V and 3 bases at J; junction bases unmatched: 3. The germline V gene encodes CDR1 SQVTM and CDR2 ANQGSEA. CDR3 residues: CSGDSGGNTIYF. CDR3 bases: TGCAGCGGGGACAGTGGTGGAAACACCATATATTTT.

The rearrangement links TRBV29-1 to TRBJ1-1; D is possibly TRBD1 (5 bases). V shed 8 bases and J shed 1 base, with 20 bases lying between them. This CDR3 spans 15 amino acids. The germline V gene has CDR1 SQVTM and CDR2 ANQGSEA. In nucleotides, the CDR3 is TGCAGCTCCCTCGACGGGGGAGGGCCGAACACTGAAGCTTTCTTT. It is translated as CSSLDGGGPNTEAFF. Drawing the rest from reference TRBV29-1 and TRBJ1-1, the complete variable domain is SAVISQKPSRDICQRGTSLTIQCQVDSQVTMMFWYRQQPGQSLTLIATANQGSEATYESGFVIDKFPISRPNLTFSTLTVSNMSPEDSSIYLCSSLDGGGPNTEAFFGQGTRLTVV.

This clonotype was seen ten or more times. The rearrangement links TRBV7-2 to TRBJ2-3; 9 bases match TRBD1. The V segment lost 1 base and the J segment 5 bases; nucleotides outside the gene matches: 4. The germline V gene has CDR1 SGHTA and CDR2 FQGNSA. This CDR3 region has 15 residues. In nucleotides, the CDR3 is TGTGCCAGCAGCTTAGGGGACAGGGATCGAGATACGCAGTATTTT. Translating it yields CASSLGDRDRDTQYF.

This clonotype was seen at least ten times. The chain has TRBV18 and TRBJ1-3; 7 nucleotides line up with TRBD1. CDR3 size: 15 residues. The germline V gene has CDR1 KGHSH and CDR2 LQKENI. Unmatched junction bases numbered 3, after V lost 1 base and J lost 3 bases. Here the CDR3 reads CASSPQGAGGNTIYF. The CDR3 bases are TGTGCCAGCTCACCACAGGGGGCTGGTGGAAACACCATATATTTT.

This sequence joins TRBV7-9 and TRBJ2-3; 9 nucleotides align to TRBD2. The CDR3 length is 16 residues. Per germline, CDR1 SEHNR and CDR2 FQNEAQ (reference sequence). V shed 2 bases and J 5 bases; nucleotides not matched to a gene: 8. The CDR3 sequence is CASSLNGGRAGDTQYF. CDR3 DNA sequence: TGTGCCAGCAGCTTAAATGGCGGGAGGGCCGGAGATACGCAGTATTTT.

This clonotype has only a few counts. The rearrangement links TRBV6-2 or TRBV6-3 to TRBJ1-1; D perhaps matches TRBD1 (6 bases). The CDR3 is 14 amino acids. Germline CDR1 reads MNHEY; CDR2 reads SVGEGT. The V end lost 4 bases, the J end lost 2 bases, and 11 bases lay between the germline ends. In DNA, the CDR3 is TGTGCCAGCAGTTCCGGGACACTAAACACTGAAGCTTTCTTT. It encodes CASSSGTLNTEAFF.

This clonotype was recorded many times. The chain combines TRBV20-1 with TRBJ1-2; no clear D gene. The germline V gene encodes CDR1 DFQATT and CDR2 SNEGSKA (reference sequence). V was shortened by 4 bases and J by 9 bases, with 15 bases between the two germline ends. This CDR3 region has 12 residues. CDR3 loop: CSATPGTRSYTF. The CDR3 region has the DNA TGCAGTGCTACACCGGGCACGAGGAGCTACACCTTC.

The chain recombines TRBV7-8 with TRBJ2-7; D perhaps matches TRBD2 (5 bases). Trimming shortened V by 5 bases and J by 1 base, and 12 bases separated the two germline ends. In germline, CDR1 is SGHVS, CDR2 FQNEAQ. The CDR3 contains 14 residues. The CDR3 protein is CASSAGRRSYEQYF. CDR3 in DNA: TGTGCCAGCAGCGCGGGCAGGCGATCCTACGAGCAGTACTTC.

The chain uses TRBV2 and TRBJ1-2; D ambiguous. This CDR3 spans 13 amino acids. Per the germline V gene, CDR1 is SNHLY and CDR2 is FYNNEI. Deletions cut 2 bases from V and 6 bases from J, with 10 bases between. The CDR3 DNA reads as TGTGCCAGCAGTGAAAAAATTGGCCATGGCTACACCTTC. Its protein product is CASSEKIGHGYTF.

This clonotype was detected only a few times. V is TRBV25-1 and J is TRBJ2-3; 9 bases line up with TRBD2. The CDR3 spans 14 residues. With V trimmed by 10 bases and J by 3 bases, 8 bases remained unmatched. Germline V lookup: CDR1 MGHDK, CDR2 SYGVNS. As DNA, the CDR3 is TGTGCCACCCAAAGCGGGAGGACGACAGATACGCAGTATTTT. It translates to CATQSGRTTDTQYF.

On this clonotype itself: A much bigger clone sits one base away, suggesting this may be a read error. This chain connects TRBV28 to TRBJ1-2, with a possible D match to TRBD1 (5 bases). CDR1 and CDR2 from the germline V gene are MDHEN and SYDVKM. The CDR3 loop spans 15 amino acids. With 4 bases removed from V and 6 bases from J, the gap between germline ends came to 18 bases. CDR3 sequence: CASSSYGGKRDGYTF. In DNA form, the CDR3 reads TGTGCCAGCAGTTCGTACGGGGGGAAAAGGGATGGCTACACCTTC.

This clonotype was detected a few times. The chain combines TRBV15 with TRBJ2-1; the D gene is possibly TRBD1 (5 bases). Per the germline V gene, CDR1 is LNHNV and CDR2 is YYDKDF (reference sequence). Between the trimmed V and J ends, which lost 1 base and 10 bases, there was a span of 11 bases. The CDR3 totals 13 residues. As DNA, the CDR3 is TGTGCCACCAGCAGAGTGGTCCGGACAGAGCAGTTCTTC. This codes for CATSRVVRTEQFF.

This chain links TRBV4-2 with TRBJ2-3, with TRBD2 matching 7 bases. V shed 0 bases, J shed 2 bases, and the junction held 11 bases outside the gene matches. This CDR3 spans 18 amino acids. Germline CDR1 reads LGHNA; CDR2 reads YNFKEQ. The CDR3 sequence is CASSQEIRRGVTTDTQYF. The CDR3 DNA is TGTGCCAGCAGCCAAGAAATTCGCCGGGGGGTCACCACAGATACGCAGTATTTT.

This clonotype was seen a few times. The chain carries TRBV5-1 and TRBJ2-7; D gene ambiguous. The length of the CDR3 is 16 residues. Trimming pared 0 bases from V and 4 bases from J, leaving 17 bases between. CDR1 is SGHRS, CDR2 YFSETQ, per germline. CDR3 bases: TGCGCCAGCAGCTTGGATCAGCGTTCGAAGGTTTACGAGCAGTACTTC. It encodes CASSLDQRSKVYEQYF.

The chain links TRBV13 to TRBJ1-5; D remains unclear. Germline V lookup: CDR1 PRHDT, CDR2 FYEKMQ (reference sequence). The germline V and J ends were trimmed by 5 bases and 4 bases, with 12 bases remaining between them. The CDR3 has 14 residues. The CDR3 bases are TGTGCCAGCAGCACCCGGACCCCTAATCAGCCCCAGCATTTT. Translation: CASSTRTPNQPQHF.